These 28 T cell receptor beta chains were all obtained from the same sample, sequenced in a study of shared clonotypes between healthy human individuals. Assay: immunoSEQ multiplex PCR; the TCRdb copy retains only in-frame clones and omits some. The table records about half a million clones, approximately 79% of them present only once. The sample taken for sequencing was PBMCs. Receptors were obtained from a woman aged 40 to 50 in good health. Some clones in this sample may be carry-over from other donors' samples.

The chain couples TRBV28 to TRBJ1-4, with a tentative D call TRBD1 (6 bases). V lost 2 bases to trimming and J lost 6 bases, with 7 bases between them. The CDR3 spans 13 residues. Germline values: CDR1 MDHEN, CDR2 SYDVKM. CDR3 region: CASSLGGDEKLFF. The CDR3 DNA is TGTGCCAGCAGTTTAGGGGGCGATGAAAAACTGTTTTTT. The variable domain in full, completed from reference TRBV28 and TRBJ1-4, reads DVKVTQSSRYLVKRTGEKVFLECVQDMDHENMFWYRQDPGLGLRLIYFSYDVKMKEKGDIPEGYSVSREKKERFSLILESASTNQTSMYLCASSLGGDEKLFFGSGTQLSVL.

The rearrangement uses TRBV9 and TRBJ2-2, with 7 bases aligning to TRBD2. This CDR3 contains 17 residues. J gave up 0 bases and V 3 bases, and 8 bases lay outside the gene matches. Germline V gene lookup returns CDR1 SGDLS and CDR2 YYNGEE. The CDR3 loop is CASSAPTGGSNTGELFF. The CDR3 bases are TGTGCCAGCAGCGCCCCAACGGGAGGATCGAACACCGGGGAGCTGTTTTTT. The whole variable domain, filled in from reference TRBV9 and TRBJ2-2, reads DSGVTQTPKHLITATGQRVTLRCSPRSGDLSVYWYQQSLDQGLQFLIQYYNGEERAKGNILERFSAQQFPDLHSELNLSSLELGDSALYFCASSAPTGGSNTGELFFGEGSRLTVL.

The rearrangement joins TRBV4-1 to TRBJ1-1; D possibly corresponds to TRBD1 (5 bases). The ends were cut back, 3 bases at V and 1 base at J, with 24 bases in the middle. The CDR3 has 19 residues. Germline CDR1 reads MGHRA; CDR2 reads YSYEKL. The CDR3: CASSQSWPWGGRQNTEAFF. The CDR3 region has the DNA TGCGCCAGCAGCCAGTCATGGCCCTGGGGGGGACGTCAGAACACTGAAGCTTTCTTT.

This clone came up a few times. CDR3 amino acids: CASSDTGTENTEAFF. CDR3 coding DNA: TGTGCCAGCAGTGACACTGGGACAGAGAACACTGAAGCTTTCTTT. This chain uses TRBV2 with TRBJ1-1; 7 nucleotides line up with TRBD1. CDR1 and CDR2 from the germline V gene are SNHLY and FYNNEI. V dropped 3 bases and J dropped 1; count of bases not matched to a gene: 5. The CDR3 runs to 15 residues.

Here the CDR3 reads CSSTPSGETQYF. As DNA, the CDR3 is TGCAGCTCGACCCCCTCGGGTGAGACCCAGTACTTC. The V gene is TRBV29-1, the J gene TRBJ2-5; D call uncertain. Germline CDR1 is SQVTM and CDR2 is ANQGSEA. V was cut by 8 bases and J by 5 bases, with 15 bases left in between. The CDR3 has 12 residues.

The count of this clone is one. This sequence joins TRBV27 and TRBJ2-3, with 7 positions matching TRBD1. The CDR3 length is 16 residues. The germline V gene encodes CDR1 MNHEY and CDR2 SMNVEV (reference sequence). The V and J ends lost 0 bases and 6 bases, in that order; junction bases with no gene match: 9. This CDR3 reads CASSLSRDRAKDTQYF. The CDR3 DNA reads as TGTGCCAGCAGTTTATCCCGCGACAGGGCGAAGGATACGCAGTATTTT.

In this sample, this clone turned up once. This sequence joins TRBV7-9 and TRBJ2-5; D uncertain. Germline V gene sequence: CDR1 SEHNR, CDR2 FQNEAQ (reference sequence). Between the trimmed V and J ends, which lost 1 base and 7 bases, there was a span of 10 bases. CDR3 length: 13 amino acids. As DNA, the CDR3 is TGTGCCAGCAGCTTAGAGGTATTGGGGACCCAGTACTTC. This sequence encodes CASSLEVLGTQYF.

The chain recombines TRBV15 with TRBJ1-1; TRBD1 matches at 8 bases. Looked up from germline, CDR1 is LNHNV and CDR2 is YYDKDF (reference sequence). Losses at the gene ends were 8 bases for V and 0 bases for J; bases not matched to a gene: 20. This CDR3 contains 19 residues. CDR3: CATPVDREKPHNMNTEAFF. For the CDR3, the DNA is TGTGCCACCCCCGTGGACAGGGAAAAACCTCATAACATGAACACTGAAGCTTTCTTT. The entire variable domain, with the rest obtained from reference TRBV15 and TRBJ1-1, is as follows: DAMVIQNPRYQVTQFGKPVTLSCSQTLNHNVMYWYQQKSSQAPKLLFHYYDKDFNNEADTPDNFQSRRPNTSFCFLDIRSPGLGDTAMYLCATPVDREKPHNMNTEAFFGQGTRLTVV.

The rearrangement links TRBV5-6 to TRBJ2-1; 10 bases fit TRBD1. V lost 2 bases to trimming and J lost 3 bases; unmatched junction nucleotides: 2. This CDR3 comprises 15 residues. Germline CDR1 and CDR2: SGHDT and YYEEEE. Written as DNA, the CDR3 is TGTGCCAGCAGCTTTGGGGACAGGGGCTACAATGAGCAGTTCTTC. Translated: CASSFGDRGYNEQFF.

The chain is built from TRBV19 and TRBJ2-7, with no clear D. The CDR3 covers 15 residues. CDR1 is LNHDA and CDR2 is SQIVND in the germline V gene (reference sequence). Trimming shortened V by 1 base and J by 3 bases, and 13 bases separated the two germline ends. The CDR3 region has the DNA TGTGCCAGTAGTATAGTCCCGGGTTCCCACTACGAGCAGTACTTC. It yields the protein CASSIVPGSHYEQYF. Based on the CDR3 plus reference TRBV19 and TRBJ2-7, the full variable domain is DGGITQSPKYLFRKEGQNVTLSCEQNLNHDAMYWYRQDPGQGLRLIYYSQIVNDFQKGDIAEGYSVSREKKESFPLTVTSAQKNPTAFYLCASSIVPGSHYEQYFGPGTRLTVT.

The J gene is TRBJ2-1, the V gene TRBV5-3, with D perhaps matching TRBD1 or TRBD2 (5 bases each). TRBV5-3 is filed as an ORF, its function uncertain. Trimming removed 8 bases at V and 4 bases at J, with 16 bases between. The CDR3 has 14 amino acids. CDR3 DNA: TGTGCCAGCGGCCGGGACCAATTTTACAATGAGCAGTTCTTC. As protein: CASGRDQFYNEQFF.

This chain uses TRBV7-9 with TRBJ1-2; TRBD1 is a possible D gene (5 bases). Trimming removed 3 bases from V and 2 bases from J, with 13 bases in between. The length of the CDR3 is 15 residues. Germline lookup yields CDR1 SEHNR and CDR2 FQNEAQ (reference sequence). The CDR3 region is CASSFGAGLNYGYTF. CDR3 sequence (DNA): TGTGCCAGCAGCTTTGGGGCCGGATTGAACTATGGCTACACCTTC.

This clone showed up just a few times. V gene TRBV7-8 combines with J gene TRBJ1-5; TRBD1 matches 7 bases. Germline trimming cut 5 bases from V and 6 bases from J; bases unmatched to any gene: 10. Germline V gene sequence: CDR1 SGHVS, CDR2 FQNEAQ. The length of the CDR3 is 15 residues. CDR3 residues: CASSQREGAVQPQHF. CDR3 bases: TGTGCCAGCAGCCAACGAGAGGGGGCTGTTCAGCCCCAGCATTTT.

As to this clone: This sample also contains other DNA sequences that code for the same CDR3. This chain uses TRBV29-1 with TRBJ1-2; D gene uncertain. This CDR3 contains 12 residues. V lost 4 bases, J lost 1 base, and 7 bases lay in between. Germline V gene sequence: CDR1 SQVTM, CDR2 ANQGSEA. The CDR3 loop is CSVVGSNYGYTF. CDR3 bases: TGCAGCGTTGTAGGCAGTAACTATGGCTACACCTTC.

The CDR3 DNA reads as TGTGCCAGCAGTGAACAGAACACCGGGGAGCTGTTTTTT. Its translation is CASSEQNTGELFF. The chain is built from TRBV2 and TRBJ2-2; D is ambiguous. V lost 2 bases to trimming and J lost 1 base, with 2 bases between them. In germline, CDR1 is SNHLY, CDR2 FYNNEI. CDR3 length: 13 amino acids.

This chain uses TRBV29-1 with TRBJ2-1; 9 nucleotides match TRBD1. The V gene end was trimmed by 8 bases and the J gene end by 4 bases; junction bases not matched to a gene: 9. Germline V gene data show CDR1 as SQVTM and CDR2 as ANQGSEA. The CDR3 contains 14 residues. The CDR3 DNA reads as TGCAGCTCTGGGTCTGGGACAGGGTACAATGAGCAGTTCTTC. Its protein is CSSGSGTGYNEQFF.

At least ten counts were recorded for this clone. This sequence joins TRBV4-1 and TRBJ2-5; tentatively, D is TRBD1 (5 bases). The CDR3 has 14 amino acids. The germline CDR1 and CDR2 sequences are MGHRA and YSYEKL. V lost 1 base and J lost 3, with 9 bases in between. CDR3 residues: CASSQGFREETQYF. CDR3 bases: TGCGCCAGCAGCCAAGGATTCAGGGAAGAGACCCAGTACTTC.

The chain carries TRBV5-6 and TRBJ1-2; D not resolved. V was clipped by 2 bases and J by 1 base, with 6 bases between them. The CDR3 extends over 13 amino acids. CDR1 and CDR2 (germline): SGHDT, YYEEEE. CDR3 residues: CASSLVFNYGYTF. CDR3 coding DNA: TGTGCCAGCAGCTTAGTATTTAACTATGGCTACACCTTC. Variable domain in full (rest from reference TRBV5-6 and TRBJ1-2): DAGVTQSPTHLIKTRGQQVTLRCSPKSGHDTVSWYQQALGQGPQFIFQYYEEEERQRGNFPDRFSGHQFPNYSSELNVNALLLGDSALYLCASSLVFNYGYTFGSGTRLTVV.

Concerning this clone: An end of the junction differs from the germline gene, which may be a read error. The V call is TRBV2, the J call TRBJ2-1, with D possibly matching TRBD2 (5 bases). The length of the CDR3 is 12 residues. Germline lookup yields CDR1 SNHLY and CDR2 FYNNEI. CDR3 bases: TGTGCCAGCAGGGAGGCGGGTTTCGTCCTGGTCTTC. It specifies CASREAGFVLVF.

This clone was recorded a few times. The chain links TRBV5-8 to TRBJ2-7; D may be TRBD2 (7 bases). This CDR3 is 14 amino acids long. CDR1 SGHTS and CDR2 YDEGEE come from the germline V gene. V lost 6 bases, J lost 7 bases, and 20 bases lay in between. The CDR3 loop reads CASTRGGGRVEQYF. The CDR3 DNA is TGTGCCAGCACCCGAGGCGGGGGCCGCGTGGAGCAGTACTTC.

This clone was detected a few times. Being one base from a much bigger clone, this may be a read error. CDR3 DNA: TGTGCCAGCAGCCGGACTAGCGGGAACACCGGGGAGCTGTTTTTT. This gives the protein CASSRTSGNTGELFF. The chain carries TRBV6-5 and TRBJ2-2, with TRBD2 matching over 10 bases. Germline assignment: CDR1 MNHEY and CDR2 SVGAGI. The CDR3 is 15 residues long. The trim removed 6 bases at V and 1 base at J, leaving 2 bases unmatched.

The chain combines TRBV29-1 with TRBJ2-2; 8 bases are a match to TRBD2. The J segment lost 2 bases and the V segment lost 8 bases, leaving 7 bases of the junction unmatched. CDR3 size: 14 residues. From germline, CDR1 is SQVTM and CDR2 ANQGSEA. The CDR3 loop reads CSHREGPNTGELFF. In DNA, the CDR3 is TGCAGCCACCGGGAGGGGCCAAACACCGGGGAGCTGTTTTTT.

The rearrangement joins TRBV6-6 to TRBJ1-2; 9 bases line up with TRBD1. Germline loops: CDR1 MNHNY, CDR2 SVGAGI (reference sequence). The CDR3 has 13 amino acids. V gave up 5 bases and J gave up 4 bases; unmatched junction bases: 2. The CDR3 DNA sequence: TGTGCCAGCAGTCCGGACAGGGGCTATGGCTACACCTTC. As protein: CASSPDRGYGYTF.

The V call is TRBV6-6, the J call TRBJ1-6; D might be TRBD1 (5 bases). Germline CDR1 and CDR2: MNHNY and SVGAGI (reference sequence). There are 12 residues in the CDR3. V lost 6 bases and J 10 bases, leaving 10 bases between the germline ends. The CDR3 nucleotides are TGTGCCAGCAGGGTCGGGGACTCACCCCTCCACTTT. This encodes CASRVGDSPLHF.

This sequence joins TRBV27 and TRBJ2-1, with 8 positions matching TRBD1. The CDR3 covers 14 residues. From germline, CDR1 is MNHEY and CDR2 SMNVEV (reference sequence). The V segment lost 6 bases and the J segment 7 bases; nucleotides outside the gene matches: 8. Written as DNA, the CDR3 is TGTGCCAGCAGCCTCCGGACAGGGCGGAATGAGCAGTTCTTC. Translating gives CASSLRTGRNEQFF.

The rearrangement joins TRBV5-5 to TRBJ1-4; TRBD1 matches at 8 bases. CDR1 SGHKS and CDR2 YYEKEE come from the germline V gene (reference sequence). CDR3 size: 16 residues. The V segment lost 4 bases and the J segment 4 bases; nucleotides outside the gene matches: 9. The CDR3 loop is CASSDGRTGFNEKLFF. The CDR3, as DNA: TGTGCCAGCAGCGATGGGCGGACAGGGTTTAATGAAAAACTGTTTTTT.

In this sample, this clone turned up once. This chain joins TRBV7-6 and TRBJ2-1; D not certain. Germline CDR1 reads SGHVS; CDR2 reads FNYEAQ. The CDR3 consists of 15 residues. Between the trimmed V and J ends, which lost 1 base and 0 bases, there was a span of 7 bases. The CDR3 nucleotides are TGTGCCAGCAGCTTAGATGGACGCTCCTACAATGAGCAGTTCTTC. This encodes CASSLDGRSYNEQFF.

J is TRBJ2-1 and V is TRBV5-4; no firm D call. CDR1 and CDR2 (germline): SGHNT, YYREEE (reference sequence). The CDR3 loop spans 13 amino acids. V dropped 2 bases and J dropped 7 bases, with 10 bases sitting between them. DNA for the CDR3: TGTGCCAGCAGCTTCGTCAGTGCGAATGAGCAGTTCTTC. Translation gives CASSFVSANEQFF.